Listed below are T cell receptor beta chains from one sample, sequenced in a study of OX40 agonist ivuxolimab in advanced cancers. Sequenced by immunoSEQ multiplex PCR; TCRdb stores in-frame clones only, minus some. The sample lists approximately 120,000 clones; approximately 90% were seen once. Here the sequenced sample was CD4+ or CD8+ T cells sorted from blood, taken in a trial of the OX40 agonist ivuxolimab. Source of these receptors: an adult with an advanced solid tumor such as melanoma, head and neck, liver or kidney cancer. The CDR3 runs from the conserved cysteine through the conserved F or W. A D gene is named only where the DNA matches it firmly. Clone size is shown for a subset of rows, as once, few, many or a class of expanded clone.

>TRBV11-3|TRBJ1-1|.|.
TGTGCCAGCAGCTTAGATCTGGGGGCTCGCACTGAAGCTTTCTTT
CASSLDLGARTEAFF
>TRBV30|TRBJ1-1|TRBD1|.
TGTGCCGGGACAGGGGGCGGCACTGAAGCTTTCTTT
CAGTGGGTEAFF
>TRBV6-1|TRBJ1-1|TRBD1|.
TGTGCCAGCAGTGAGCAGACAGGGAAGAAAGCTTTCTTT
CASSEQTGKKAFF
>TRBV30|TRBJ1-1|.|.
TGTGCCTGGAGTCCCAATCACTTGGGGGCCAACACTGAAGCTTTCTTT
CAWSPNHLGANTEAFF
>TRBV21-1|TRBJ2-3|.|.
TGTGCCAGCAGCAAAGAGGAACAGGGGGCGACAGATACGCAGTATTTT
CASSKEEQGATDTQYF
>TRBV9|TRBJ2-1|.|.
TGTGCCAGCAGCGTAGATACTGCCAATGAGCAGTTCTTC
CASSVDTANEQFF
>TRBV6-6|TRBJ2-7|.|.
TGTGCCAGCAGTCGGACTCGGCAGGGCTCCGAGCAGTACTTC
CASSRTRQGSEQYF
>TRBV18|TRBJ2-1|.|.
TGTGCCAGCTCACCCCTGAGCGATTCCTCCTACAATGAGCAGTTCTTC
CASSPLSDSSYNEQFF
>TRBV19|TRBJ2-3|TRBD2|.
TGTGCCAGTAGTATAGGGGGGACTAGCGAAGGAGATACGCAGTATTTT
CASSIGGTSEGDTQYF
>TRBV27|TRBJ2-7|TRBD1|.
TGTGCCAGCAGTCCCCCTGCGACAGGGAATCAGGACGAGCAGTACTTC
CASSPPATGNQDEQYF
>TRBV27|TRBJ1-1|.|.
TGTGCCAGCAGTTGGAGGAGTATGAACACTGAAGCTTTCTTT
CASSWRSMNTEAFF
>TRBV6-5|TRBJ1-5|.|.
TGTGCCAGCAGTTACTCAGGGATAGGGTATCAGCCCCAGCATTTT
CASSYSGIGYQPQHF
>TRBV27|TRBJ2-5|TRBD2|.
TGTGCCAGCAGGATGACTAGCGGGAGCCAAGAGACCCAGTACTTC
CASRMTSGSQETQYF
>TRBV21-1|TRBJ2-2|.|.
TGTGCCAGCAGCAAAGCCGTGAGCGGGCCGAGGGCCGGGGAGCTGTTTTTT
CASSKAVSGPRAGELFF
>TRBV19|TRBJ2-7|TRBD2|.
TGTGCCAGTAGTATAGCGGGAGGGACCAGGTACGAGCAGTACTTC
CASSIAGGTRYEQYF
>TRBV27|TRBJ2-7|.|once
TGTGCCAGCAGTTACCGAGGGGTGCTACGCGAGCAGTACTTC
CASSYRGVLREQYF
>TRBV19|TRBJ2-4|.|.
TGTGCCAGTAGTATAGTATTGCGAGAGTTACCTTTAGCCAAAAACATTCAGTACTTC
CASSIVLRELPLAKNIQYF
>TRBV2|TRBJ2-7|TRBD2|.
TGTGCCAGCAGTGAAGGTCTAGCGGGAGTCTCCTACGAGCAGTACTTC
CASSEGLAGVSYEQYF
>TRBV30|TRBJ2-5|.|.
TGTGCCTGGAGTGTAGGTCCTCAGGAGACCCAGTACTTC
CAWSVGPQETQYF
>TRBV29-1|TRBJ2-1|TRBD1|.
TGCAGCGTTGACGACGGGACAGGGACGGTTTACAATGAGCAGTTCTTC
CSVDDGTGTVYNEQFF
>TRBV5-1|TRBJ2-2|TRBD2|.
TGCGCCAGCAGCTCAACTATAGCGGGAGAGGTTACCGGGGAGCTGTTTTTT
CASSSTIAGEVTGELFF
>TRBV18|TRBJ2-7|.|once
TGTGCCAGCTCACCACAGGAGCTGGGGTGGCGGGGCCGGGCTGTAGCGTCCTACGAGCAGTACTTC
CASSPQELGWRGRAVASYEQYF
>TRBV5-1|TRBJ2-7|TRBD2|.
TGCGCCAGCAGCAACCGGACTAGCGGGGGCTACGAGCAGTACTTC
CASSNRTSGGYEQYF
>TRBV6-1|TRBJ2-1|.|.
TGTGCCAGCAGTGAAGCCGGCGGGTACAATGAGCAGTTCTTC
CASSEAGGYNEQFF
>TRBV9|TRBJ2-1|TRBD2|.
TGTGCCAGCAGCGTAGAAGCTAGCGGGACGAATGAGCAGTTCTTC
CASSVEASGTNEQFF
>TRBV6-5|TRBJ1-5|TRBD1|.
TGTGCCAGCAGTTACTCGGGACAGGCAACCAATCAGCCCCAGCATTTT
CASSYSGQATNQPQHF
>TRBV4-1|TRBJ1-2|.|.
TGCGCCAGCAGCCATGTTGGATTGGAATATGGCTACACCTTC
CASSHVGLEYGYTF
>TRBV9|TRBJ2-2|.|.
TGTGCCAGCAGCGTAGGAGTGAACACCGGGGAGCTGTTTTTT
CASSVGVNTGELFF
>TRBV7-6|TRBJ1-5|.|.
TGTGCCAGCAGCCCTGGGACGGACAATCAGCCCCAGCATTTT
CASSPGTDNQPQHF
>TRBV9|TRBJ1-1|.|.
TGTGCCAGCAGCTTAGGGAAGGACACTGAAGCTTTCTTT
CASSLGKDTEAFF
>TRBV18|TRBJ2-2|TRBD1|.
TGTGCCAGCTCATCGTTACAGGGGGCGGACACCGGGGAGCTGTTTTTT
CASSSLQGADTGELFF
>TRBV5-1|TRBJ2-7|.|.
TGCGCCAGCAGCGCTGCCCCAGGGAGCTCCTACGAGCAGTACTTC
CASSAAPGSSYEQYF
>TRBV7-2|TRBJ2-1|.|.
TGTGCCAGCAGCTTAGCCGGGACGGAGGAGTTCTTC
CASSLAGTEEFF
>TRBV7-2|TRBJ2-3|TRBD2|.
TGTGCCAGCAGCTTTGGAAGCGGACTAGCGAGCACAGATACGCAGTATTTT
CASSFGSGLASTDTQYF
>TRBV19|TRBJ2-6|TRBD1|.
TGTGCCAGTAGTACATTTCTCACCCCACAGGGGGCCGGGGCCAACGTCCTGACTTTC
CASSTFLTPQGAGANVLTF
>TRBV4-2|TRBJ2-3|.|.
TGTGCCAGCAGCCAAGGGGAAGGGTCAGATACGCAGTATTTT
CASSQGEGSDTQYF
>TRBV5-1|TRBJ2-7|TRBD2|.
TGCGCCAGCAGCTTGGTGGTGGGAGGGACCTACGAGCAGTACTTC
CASSLVVGGTYEQYF
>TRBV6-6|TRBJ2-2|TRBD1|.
TGTGCCAGCAGGCCTACAGGGGACCGAGTCGGGGAGCTGTTTTTT
CASRPTGDRVGELFF
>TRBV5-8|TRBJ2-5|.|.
TGTGCCAGCAGCGCCCGGACAGTTCAAAAGACCCAGTACTTC
CASSARTVQKTQYF
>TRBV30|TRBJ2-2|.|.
TGTGCCTGGAGTGTACTTGGGGGCGCGAACACCGGGGAGCTGTTTTTT
CAWSVLGGANTGELFF
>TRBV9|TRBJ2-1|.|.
TGTGCCAGCAGCGCCCATACCGTCACAGGGAATGAGCAGTTCTTC
CASSAHTVTGNEQFF
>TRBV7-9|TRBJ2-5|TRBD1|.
TGTGCCAGCAGCCCCGGGACAGCCGGCCAAGAGACCCAGTACTTC
CASSPGTAGQETQYF
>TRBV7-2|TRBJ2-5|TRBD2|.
TGTGCCAGCAGCTTAGCGGGACTAGCGGGAGGGTTGCAGTACTTC
CASSLAGLAGGLQYF
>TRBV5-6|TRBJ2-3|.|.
TGTGCCAGCAGCTTTACGCGCACAGATACGCAGTATTTT
CASSFTRTDTQYF
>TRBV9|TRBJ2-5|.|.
TGTGCCAGCAGCGTGAACCCTCCTAGCGTTCAAGAGACCCAGTACTTC
CASSVNPPSVQETQYF
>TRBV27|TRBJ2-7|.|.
TGTGCCAGCAGTGATAGCGTCTACGAGCAGTACTTC
CASSDSVYEQYF
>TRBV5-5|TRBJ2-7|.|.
TGTGCCAGCAGCTTGTGGGAGAACGAGCAGTACTTC
CASSLWENEQYF
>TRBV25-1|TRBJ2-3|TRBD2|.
TGTGCCAGCAGTGATCCTAGCGGGAGCACAGATACGCAGTATTTT
CASSDPSGSTDTQYF
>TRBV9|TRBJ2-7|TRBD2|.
TGTGCCAGCAGCGTAGGATTAGCGGGAGGAGGTGGCTACGAGCAGTACTTC
CASSVGLAGGGGYEQYF
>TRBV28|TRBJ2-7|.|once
TGTGCCAGCAGTTTACCTACCGGGACAAAAAATCGCTACGAGCAGTACTTC
CASSLPTGTKNRYEQYF
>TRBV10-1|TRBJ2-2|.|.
TGCGCCAGCACAGCAGTGAGAGGGGGGGAGCTGTTTTTT
CASTAVRGGELFF
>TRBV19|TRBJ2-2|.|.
TGTGCCAGTAGTATCCACAGAATGAACACCGGGGAGCTGTTTTTT
CASSIHRMNTGELFF
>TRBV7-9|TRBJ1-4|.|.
TGTGCCAGCAGCGCGGGGCCCCCGATGCAGGAAAAACTGTTTTTT
CASSAGPPMQEKLFF
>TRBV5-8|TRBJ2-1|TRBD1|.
TGTGCCAGCAGCTTACACAGGACAGGGGATTACAATGAGCAGTTCTTC
CASSLHRTGDYNEQFF
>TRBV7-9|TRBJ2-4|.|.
TGTGCCAGCAGCTTACGGGGTCTCGAGAACATTCAGTACTTC
CASSLRGLENIQYF
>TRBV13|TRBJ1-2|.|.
TGTGCCAGCAGCTCTACAGGGTCTGGCTACACCTTC
CASSSTGSGYTF
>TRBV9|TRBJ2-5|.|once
TGTGCCAGCAGCGTAGAGGGGGGCGCCGGGACCCAGTACTTC
CASSVEGGAGTQYF
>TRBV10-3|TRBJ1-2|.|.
TGTGCCATCAGTGAGTCAAGTTATAGTAAGGATGGCTACACCTTC
CAISESSYSKDGYTF
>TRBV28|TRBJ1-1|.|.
TGTGCCAGCAGTCCCCACGGGGGGCTGTCTGAAGCTTTCTTT
CASSPHGGLSEAFF
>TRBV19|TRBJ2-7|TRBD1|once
TGTGCCAGTAGTAACAGGGGCGAGCAGTACTTC
CASSNRGEQYF